These T cell receptor beta chains were read from a single sample in a study. TCRdb re-derived calls from the RT-PCR reads in MiXCR, one entry per CDR3 protein. The table has 650,000 to 800,000 distinct CDR3 sequences, 14% seen once. Input material: memory CD4+ T cells from blood. The receptors come from a female donor in good health, serving as a healthy control. The CDR3 runs from the conserved cysteine through the conserved F or W. A D gene is named only where the DNA matches it firmly. Clone size, where shown, is once, few, many, or a class for clones that have expanded.

TRBV12-3/TRBV12-4	many	TRBJ1-3	TRBD1	CASSGQSGQRGNTIYF	TGTGCCAGCAGTGGTCAATCGGGACAGCGAGGAAACACCATATATTTT
TRBV5-1	.	TRBJ2-7	TRBD1	CASSHGQGDGEQYF	TGCGCCAGCAGCCACGGACAGGGCGACGGCGAGCAGTACTTC
TRBV7-6	.	TRBJ1-3	TRBD1	CASSAGTGISGNTIYF	TGTGCCAGCAGCGCAGGGACAGGCATCTCTGGAAACACCATATATTTT
TRBV20-1	few	TRBJ2-1	.	CSAIPSYNEQFF	TGCAGTGCTATTCCCTCCTACAATGAGCAGTTCTTC
TRBV4-1	.	TRBJ2-7	TRBD2	CASSRRLAAYSYEQYF	TGCGCCAGCAGCCGGAGACTAGCGGCTTACTCCTACGAGCAGTACTTC
TRBV7-2	few	TRBJ1-3	.	CASSSDSPGNTIYF	TGTGCCAGCAGCTCAGACAGTCCGGGAAACACCATATATTTT
TRBV6-2/TRBV6-3	few	TRBJ2-5	.	CASRDSGTRTQYF	TGTGCCAGCAGGGACTCAGGGACGAGGACCCAGTACTTC
TRBV7-3	.	TRBJ2-2	TRBD2	CASSSEGLAGGRDTGELFF	TGTGCCAGCAGCTCCGAAGGGTTGGCGGGAGGGCGGGACACCGGGGAGCTGTTTTTT
TRBV20-1	few	TRBJ1-2	.	CSARDLINPRRGYTF	TGCAGTGCTAGAGATTTAATAAACCCTCGTCGTGGCTACACCTTC
TRBV6-1	many	TRBJ2-1	TRBD1	CASSERAPGQGVYNEQFF	TGTGCCAGCAGTGAACGGGCCCCGGGACAGGGTGTGTACAATGAGCAGTTCTTC
TRBV10-3	.	TRBJ2-3	.	CAISESVSYNEQYF	TGTGCCATCAGTGAGTCGGTCAGCTACAATGAGCAGTATTTT
TRBV2	once	TRBJ2-1	.	CASREHSSYNEQFF	TGTGCCAGCAGGGAACATAGCTCCTACAATGAGCAGTTCTTC
TRBV12-3/TRBV12-4	many	TRBJ2-2	TRBD2	CASSLSSGSSTGELFF	TGTGCCAGCAGCCTTTCTAGCGGGAGTAGCACCGGGGAGCTGTTTTTT
TRBV7-6	few	TRBJ1-2	TRBD1	CASSLDRGRLVDGYTF	TGTGCCAGCAGCCTGGACAGGGGGCGTTTAGTCGATGGCTACACCTTC
TRBV29-1	.	TRBJ1-3	.	CSANLQGRSGNTICF	TGCAGCGCCAACCTTCAGGGGCGCTCTGGAAACACCATATGTTTT
TRBV28	.	TRBJ2-7	TRBD1	CASSITDRAYEQYF	TGTGCCAGCAGCATTACTGACAGGGCCTACGAGCAGTACTTC
TRBV6-6	many	TRBJ1-5	TRBD1	CASRQDRDQPQHF	TGTGCCAGCAGACAAGACAGGGATCAGCCCCAGCATTTT
TRBV6-2/TRBV6-3	.	TRBJ2-1	TRBD2	CASTRSGSPYNEQFF	TGTGCCAGCACCCGAAGCGGGAGCCCCTACAATGAGCAGTTCTTC
TRBV7-2	many	TRBJ2-2	.	CASSLYPTDRELFF	TGTGCCAGCAGCTTATATCCTACAGATCGGGAGCTGTTTTTT
TRBV20-1	few	TRBJ2-3	.	CSARDRGSGRTDTQYF	TGCAGTGCTAGAGATCGGGGTAGCGGACGCACAGATACGCAGTATTTT
TRBV11-1	few	TRBJ2-7	.	CASSLATGGLREQYF	TGTGCCAGCAGCTTAGCGACTGGGGGGCTACGGGAGCAGTACTTC
TRBV20-1	many	TRBJ2-1	.	CSARDFGLIKEFF	TGCAGTGCTAGAGATTTTGGGCTAATTAAGGAGTTCTTC
TRBV7-8	many	TRBJ2-7	TRBD1	CASSSTGGASYEQYF	TGTGCCAGCAGCTCGACAGGGGGGGCTTCCTACGAGCAGTACTTC
TRBV9	.	TRBJ2-5	.	CASSVQGPETQYF	TGTGCCAGCAGCGTACAAGGTCCAGAGACCCAGTACTTC
TRBV5-1	.	TRBJ2-5	.	CASSSLGRETQYF	TGCGCCAGCAGCTCCCTAGGCCGGGAGACCCAGTACTTC
TRBV6-2/TRBV6-3	many	TRBJ1-2	.	CASSPGPDRYYTF	TGTGCCAGCAGTCCGGGGCCTGATCGTTACTACACCTTC
TRBV28	.	TRBJ2-1	.	CASSSMVSSYNEQFF	TGTGCCAGCAGTTCCATGGTGAGCTCCTACAATGAGCAGTTCTTC
TRBV4-2	few	TRBJ1-6	.	CASSQGPPQWNSPLHF	TGTGCCAGCAGCCAAGGCCCCCCCCAGTGGAATTCACCCCTCCACTTT